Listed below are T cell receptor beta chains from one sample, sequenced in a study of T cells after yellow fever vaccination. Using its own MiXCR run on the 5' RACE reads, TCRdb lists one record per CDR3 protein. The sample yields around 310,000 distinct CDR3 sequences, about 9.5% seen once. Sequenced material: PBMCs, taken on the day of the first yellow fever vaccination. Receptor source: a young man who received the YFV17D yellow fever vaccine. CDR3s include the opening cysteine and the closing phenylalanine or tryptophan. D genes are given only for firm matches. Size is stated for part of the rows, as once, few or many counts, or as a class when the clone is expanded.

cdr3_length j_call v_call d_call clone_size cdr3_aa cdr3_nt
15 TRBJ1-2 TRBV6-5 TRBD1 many CASRYPGTGVYGYTF TGTGCCAGCAGATATCCCGGGACAGGGGTCTATGGCTACACCTTC
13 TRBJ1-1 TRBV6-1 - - CASSGTEDTEAFF TGTGCCAGCAGTGGGACAGAAGACACTGAAGCTTTCTTT
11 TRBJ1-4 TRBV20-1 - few CGKIANEKLFF TGCGGAAAAATCGCTAATGAAAAACTGTTTTTT
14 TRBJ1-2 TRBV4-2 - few CASSHVQAGDGYTF TGTGCCAGCAGCCACGTCCAGGCAGGGGATGGCTACACCTTC
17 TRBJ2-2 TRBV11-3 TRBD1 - CASSLGDRAGNTGELFF TGTGCCAGCAGCTTAGGGGACAGGGCGGGGAACACCGGGGAGCTGTTTTTT
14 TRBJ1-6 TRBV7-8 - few CASSLGDGQSPLHF TGTGCCAGCAGCTTAGGGGACGGGCAATCGCCCCTCCACTTT
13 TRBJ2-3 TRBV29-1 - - CSARPGASDTQYF TGCAGCGCCCGACCAGGGGCGTCGGATACGCAGTATTTT
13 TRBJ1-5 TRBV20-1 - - CSAREWVNQPQHF TGCAGTGCTAGAGAGTGGGTCAATCAGCCCCAGCATTTT
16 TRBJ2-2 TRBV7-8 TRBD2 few CASSLMAGANTGELFF TGTGCCAGCAGCTTGATGGCGGGGGCGAACACCGGGGAGCTGTTTTTT
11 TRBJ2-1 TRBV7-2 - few CASSYIGEQFF TGTGCCAGCAGCTATATTGGAGAGCAGTTCTTC
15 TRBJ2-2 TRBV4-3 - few CASSGFSGRAGELFF TGCGCCAGCAGCGGTTTCTCGGGAAGGGCCGGGGAGCTGTTTTTT
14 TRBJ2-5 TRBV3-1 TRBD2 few CASINLGGGETQYF TGTGCCAGCATCAACCTCGGGGGGGGGGAGACCCAGTACTTC
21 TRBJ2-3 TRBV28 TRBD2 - CASSSSITSGGPNRRTDTQYF TGTGCCAGCAGTTCCTCTATTACTAGCGGGGGGCCCAATCGACGCACAGATACGCAGTATTTT
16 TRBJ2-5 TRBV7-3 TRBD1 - CASSAGTGYGEETQYF TGTGCCAGCAGCGCCGGGACAGGGTACGGGGAAGAGACCCAGTACTTC
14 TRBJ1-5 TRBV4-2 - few CASSPSGRGQPQHF TGTGCCAGCAGCCCTTCCGGACGCGGCCAGCCCCAGCATTTT
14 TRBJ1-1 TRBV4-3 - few CASSQEAGNTEAFF TGCGCCAGCAGCCAAGAAGCCGGGAACACTGAAGCTTTCTTT
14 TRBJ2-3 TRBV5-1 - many CASSLVGITDTQYF TGCGCCAGCAGCTTGGTAGGGATCACAGATACGCAGTATTTT
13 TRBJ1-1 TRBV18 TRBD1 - CASSTGQEAEAFF TGTGCCAGCTCAACGGGACAGGAAGCTGAAGCTTTCTTT
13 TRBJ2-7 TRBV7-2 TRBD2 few CASSSRAGSRQYF TGTGCCAGCTCCTCACGAGCGGGGTCGAGGCAGTACTTC
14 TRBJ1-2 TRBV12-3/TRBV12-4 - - CASSDPRGPLGYTF TGTGCCAGCTCGGATCCGAGGGGCCCCCTAGGCTACACCTTC
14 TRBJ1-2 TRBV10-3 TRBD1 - CAISESDRTYGYTF TGTGCCATCAGTGAGTCGGACAGGACCTATGGCTACACCTTC
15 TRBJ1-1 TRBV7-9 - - CASSLGGSRDTEAFF TGTGCCAGCAGCTTAGGAGGGTCCCGAGACACTGAAGCTTTCTTT
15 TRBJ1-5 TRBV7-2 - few CASAQVGTTNQPQHF TGTGCCAGCGCCCAGGTCGGGACGACCAATCAGCCCCAGCATTTT
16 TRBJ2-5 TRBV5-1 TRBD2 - CASSWRLAGGVSTQYF TGCGCCAGCAGCTGGCGACTAGCGGGGGGAGTTTCGACCCAGTACTTC
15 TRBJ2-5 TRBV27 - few CASSLSIYTPETQYF TGTGCCAGCAGTTTATCGATTTATACTCCAGAGACCCAGTACTTC
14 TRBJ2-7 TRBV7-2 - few CASTPSWGSYEQYF TGTGCCAGCACACCGTCTTGGGGCTCCTACGAGCAGTACTTC
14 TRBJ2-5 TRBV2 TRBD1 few CASGRQGVQETQYF TGTGCCAGCGGGAGACAGGGGGTCCAAGAGACCCAGTACTTC
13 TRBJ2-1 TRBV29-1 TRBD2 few CSVGLAGLVGQFF TGCAGCGTGGGACTAGCGGGGTTAGTAGGGCAGTTCTTC
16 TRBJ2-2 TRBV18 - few CASSPPTGANTGELFF TGTGCCAGCTCACCACCAACGGGGGCGAACACCGGGGAGCTGTTTTTT
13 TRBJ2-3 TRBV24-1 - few CATRGQPTDTQYF TGTGCCACCAGAGGACAGCCCACAGATACGCAGTATTTT
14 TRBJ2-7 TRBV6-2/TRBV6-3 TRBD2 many CASSYGRASYEQYF TGTGCCAGCAGTTACGGGAGGGCATCCTACGAGCAGTACTTC
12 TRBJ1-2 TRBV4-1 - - CASSQGGQGYTF TGCGCCAGCAGCCAAGGAGGGCAAGGCTACACCTTC
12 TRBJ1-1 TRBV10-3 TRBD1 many CAISQRQGTTFF TGTGCCATCAGTCAAAGACAGGGGACGACTTTCTTT
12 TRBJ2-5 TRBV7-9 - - CASGRKILAQYF TGTGCCAGCGGAAGAAAAATCCTAGCCCAGTACTTC
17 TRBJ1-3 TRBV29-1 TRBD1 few CSVAGTEFLQSGNTIYF TGCAGCGTTGCCGGGACAGAGTTCCTTCAATCTGGAAACACCATATATTTT
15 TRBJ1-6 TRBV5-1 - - CASRAGSSYNSPLHF TGCGCCAGCAGAGCGGGGAGCTCCTATAATTCACCCCTCCACTTT
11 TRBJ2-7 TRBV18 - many CASSSYGEQYF TGTGCCAGCTCATCGTATGGCGAGCAGTACTTC
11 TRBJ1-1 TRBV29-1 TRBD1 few CSVAWDRDAFF TGCAGCGTGGCTTGGGACAGGGATGCTTTCTTT
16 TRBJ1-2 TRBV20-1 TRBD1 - CSVERTGSLARYGYTF TGCAGTGTTGAGCGGACAGGTTCTCTGGCTAGGTATGGCTACACCTTC
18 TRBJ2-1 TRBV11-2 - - CASSLTYTRGPPYNEQFF TGTGCCAGCAGCCTAACTTACACCCGGGGCCCTCCCTACAATGAGCAGTTCTTC
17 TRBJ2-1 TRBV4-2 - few CASSQVVRGSGYNEQFF TGTGCCAGCAGCCAAGTGGTCCGGGGGAGCGGGTACAATGAGCAGTTCTTC
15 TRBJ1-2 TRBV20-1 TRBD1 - CSAGDRGRLGDGYTF TGCAGTGCTGGGGACAGGGGGCGGTTAGGGGATGGCTACACCTTC
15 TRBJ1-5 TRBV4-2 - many CASSQEETGDQPQHF TGTGCCAGCAGCCAAGAAGAAACCGGGGATCAGCCCCAGCATTTT
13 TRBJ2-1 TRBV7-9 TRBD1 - CASGTAYPYEQFF TGTGCCAGCGGGACAGCTTATCCCTATGAGCAGTTCTTC
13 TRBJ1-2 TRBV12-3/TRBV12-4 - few CASSPTEASGYTF TGTGCCAGCAGCCCCACGGAGGCCAGCGGCTACACCTTC
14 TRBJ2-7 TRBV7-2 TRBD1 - CASSVGRQGREQYF TGTGCCAGCAGCGTAGGCCGACAGGGACGCGAGCAGTACTTC
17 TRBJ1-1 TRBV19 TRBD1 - CASSPLAGQGGNTEAFF TGTGCCAGTAGCCCCTTAGCCGGACAGGGGGGAAACACTGAAGCTTTCTTT
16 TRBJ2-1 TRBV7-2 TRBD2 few CASSLPATSGGNEQFF TGTGCCAGCAGCTTACCGGCGACTAGCGGGGGTAATGAGCAGTTCTTC
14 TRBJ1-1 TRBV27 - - CASSPWDPNTEAFF TGTGCCAGCAGCCCGTGGGACCCGAACACTGAAGCTTTCTTT
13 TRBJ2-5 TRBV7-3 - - CASSLQRSETQYF TGTGCCAGCAGCCTGCAGCGATCAGAGACCCAGTACTTC
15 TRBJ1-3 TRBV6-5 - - CASSYDGVSGNTIYF TGTGCCAGCAGTTACGACGGGGTTTCTGGAAACACCATATATTTT
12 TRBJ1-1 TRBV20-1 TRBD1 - CSIPGQGAEAFF TGCAGTATCCCGGGACAGGGCGCTGAAGCTTTCTTT